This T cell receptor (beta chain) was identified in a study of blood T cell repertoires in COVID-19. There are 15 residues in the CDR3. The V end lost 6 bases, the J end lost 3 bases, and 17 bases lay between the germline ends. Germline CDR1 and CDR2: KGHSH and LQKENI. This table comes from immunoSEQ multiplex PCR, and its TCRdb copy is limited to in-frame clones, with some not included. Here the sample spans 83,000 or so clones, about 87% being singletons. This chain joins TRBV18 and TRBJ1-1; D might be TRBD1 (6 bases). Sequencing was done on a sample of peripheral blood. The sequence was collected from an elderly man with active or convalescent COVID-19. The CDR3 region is CASSSTGRGYTEAFF. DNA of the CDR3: TGTGCCAGCTCGTCCACGGGCAGGGGTTACACTGAAGCTTTCTTT.